These 8 T cell receptor beta chains were sequenced from one sample in a study of beta chain features in type 1 diabetes. Since all of the isolated RNA was reverse transcribed, expressed TCRB transcripts were what got sequenced. Profiled with immunoSEQ multiplex PCR; TCRdb holds only in-frame clones, not every one. The sample yields approximately 120,000 clones, less than 40% seen once. Input material: stem cell memory CD4+ T cells from blood. These receptors all come from a woman in her late teens or twenties in good health.

The table lists this clone with a few counts. The V and J genes are TRBV6-1 and TRBJ2-3; D is uncertain. The V end was cut by 4 bases, the J end by 2 bases, with 4 bases between. This CDR3 has 12 amino acids. Germline lookup yields CDR1 MNHNS and CDR2 SASEGT. The DNA for the CDR3 is TGTGCCAGCAGTGCAAACACAGATACGCAGTATTTT. This sequence encodes CASSANTDTQYF.

This clone was seen only a few times. The chain carries TRBV7-2 and TRBJ2-4, with a weak D call TRBD2 (7 bases). The CDR3 extends over 15 amino acids. V lost 0 bases, J lost 8 bases, and 14 bases lay in between. The germline gives CDR1 SGHTA, CDR2 FQGNSA. CDR3 sequence reads: CASSLAKGGAYIQYF. The CDR3 DNA follows: TGTGCCAGCAGCTTAGCGAAGGGGGGGGCATACATTCAGTACTTC.

The chain has TRBV28 and TRBJ1-5; 7 nucleotides align to TRBD1. The CDR3 totals 14 residues. CDR1 and CDR2 from the germline V gene are MDHEN and SYDVKM. The V and J ends lost 5 bases and 7 bases, in that order; junction bases with no gene match: 8. The CDR3 DNA reads as TGTGCCAGCAGTCCCCCAGGGGGAGGACAGCCCCAGCATTTT. It specifies CASSPPGGGQPQHF.

The chain couples TRBV29-1 to TRBJ2-5; TRBD2 is a possible D gene (6 bases). TRBJ2-7 matches the DNA end more closely, so the J call is doubtful. The germline V gene encodes CDR1 SQVTM and CDR2 ANQGSEA. The CDR3 runs to 13 residues. DNA for the CDR3: TGCAGCGTGTGGAGGGCGGTACCCTACGAGCAGTACTTC. Residues: CSVWRAVPYEQYF.

The chain recombines TRBV2 with TRBJ2-3; D not resolved. The germline V gene encodes CDR1 SNHLY and CDR2 FYNNEI. CDR3 length: 13 residues. Trimming took off 7 bases at V and 1 base at J, with 9 bases between the two ends. The CDR3 reads CASKKHRTDTQYF. The CDR3 coding sequence is TGTGCCAGCAAAAAACATCGCACAGATACGCAGTATTTT.

This chain joins TRBV20-1 and TRBJ2-1; D is possibly TRBD1 (6 bases). Germline assignment: CDR1 DFQATT and CDR2 SNEGSKA (reference sequence). There are 10 residues in the CDR3. V was cut by 5 bases and J by 13 bases, with 12 bases left in between. The DNA of the CDR3 is TGCAGTGCTTCAGACAGGCAACAGTTCTTC. Its protein product is CSASDRQQFF.

The CDR3 DNA sequence: TGTGCCAGCAGCTTGCGGGCGGGAGGGGGCTCGGACGAGCAGTACTTC. This encodes CASSLRAGGGSDEQYF. The chain combines TRBV5-4 with TRBJ2-7; 9 positions match TRBD2. The CDR3 is 16 amino acids. Germline CDR1 SGHNT, CDR2 YYREEE (reference sequence). The trim removed 1 base at V and 5 bases at J, leaving 10 bases unmatched.

The V gene is TRBV30, the J gene TRBJ1-4; D is ambiguous. From germline, CDR1 is GTSNPN and CDR2 SVGIG (reference sequence). V was pared by 5 bases and J by 5 bases, with 15 bases between. The CDR3 has 14 amino acids. In DNA, the CDR3 is TGTGCCTGGGATAGGCGGAGTAAGAATGAAAAACTGTTTTTT. Protein sequence: CAWDRRSKNEKLFF.